The 27 T cell receptor beta chains presented below share a single source sample, sequenced in a study of T cells after posttransplantation cyclophosphamide. Treatment was busulfan-fludarabine conditioning, a marrow graft, and cyclophosphamide on days +3 and +4. Repertoires were generated with immunoSEQ multiplex PCR, while TCRdb's copy carries only in-frame clones and drops some. In the table there are around 17,000 clones, roughly 93% of which are singletons. The specimen was CD4+ T cells sorted from blood, collected after allogeneic stem cell transplant with posttransplant cyclophosphamide. The receptors originated from a male patient between 60 and 69 years old who received an allogeneic stem cell transplant from a related donor and was CMV-positive. Some of the T cells might come from the graft donor.

The J gene is TRBJ2-5, the V gene TRBV11-3; TRBD1 matches 8 bases. The CDR3 is 14 amino acids. Per the germline V gene, CDR1 is SGHNT and CDR2 is YENEEA. With V trimmed by 4 bases and J by 4 bases, 5 bases remained unmatched. CDR3 sequence reads: CASSSDREGETQYF. The CDR3 nucleotides are TGTGCCAGCAGCTCGGACAGGGAAGGAGAGACCCAGTACTTC.

The rearrangement uses TRBV25-1 and TRBJ2-5, with D possibly being TRBD2 (5 bases). The CDR3 extends over 13 amino acids. V was clipped by 1 base and J by 5 bases, with 8 bases between them. From germline, CDR1 is MGHDK and CDR2 SYGVNS. The CDR3 DNA follows: TGTGCCAGCAGTGAATTCGGGGTCGAGACCCAGTACTTC. This gives the protein CASSEFGVETQYF.

This chain's CDR3 is CASSYYGGSSYNEQFF. CDR3 nucleotides: TGTGCCAGCAGTTACTATGGGGGGAGCTCCTACAATGAGCAGTTCTTC. The V call is TRBV6-5, the J call TRBJ2-1, with D perhaps TRBD2 (6 bases). Trimming pared 1 base from V and 0 bases from J, leaving 10 bases between. Germline values: CDR1 MNHEY, CDR2 SVGAGI. The CDR3 consists of 16 residues.

This sequence joins TRBV19 and TRBJ2-7, with 7 bases aligning to TRBD2. This CDR3 comprises 14 residues. Germline V CDR1 and CDR2: LNHDA, SQIVND (reference sequence). V gave up 5 bases and J gave up 2 bases; unmatched junction bases: 6. DNA for the CDR3: TGTGCCAGTAGTGCCCGGGGGGTTCCCTACGAGCAGTACTTC. Its protein product is CASSARGVPYEQYF.

V gene TRBV19 combines with J gene TRBJ2-7, with TRBD2 matching 7 bases. V dropped 7 bases and J dropped 2; count of bases not matched to a gene: 2. Looked up from germline, CDR1 is LNHDA and CDR2 is SQIVND (reference sequence). The CDR3 loop spans 12 amino acids. CDR3 region: CASTGGAYEQYF. CDR3 DNA sequence: TGTGCCAGTACGGGGGGTGCCTACGAGCAGTACTTC.

This clone was found a few times. V and J are TRBV18 and TRBJ2-7; D call uncertain. Germline V lookup: CDR1 KGHSH, CDR2 LQKENI. The V and J ends lost 0 bases and 3 bases respectively, with 9 bases between them. The CDR3 loop spans 14 amino acids. The CDR3 region has the DNA TGTGCCAGCTCACCACCGGGCATAGTCTACGAGCAGTACTTC. It is translated as CASSPPGIVYEQYF.

The rearrangement joins TRBV5-1 to TRBJ2-3; TRBD2 aligns across 7 bases. CDR1 is SGHRS, CDR2 YFSETQ, per germline. The CDR3 is 16 residues long. Unmatched junction bases numbered 10, after V lost 4 bases and J lost 2 bases. CDR3 amino acids: CASSTAGLVNTDTQYF. In nucleotides, the CDR3 is TGCGCCAGCAGCACGGCCGGACTAGTGAACACAGATACGCAGTATTTT.

J is TRBJ1-2 and V is TRBV27, with TRBD1 matching over 7 bases. V lost 6 bases, J lost 5 bases, and 12 bases stayed unmatched. Germline CDR1 reads MNHEY; CDR2 reads SMNVEV (reference sequence). This CDR3 comprises 15 residues. CDR3 coding DNA: TGTGCCAGCAGGGACCGGGGACAGACTAGTTATGGCTACACCTTC. Protein sequence: CASRDRGQTSYGYTF.

This clone was counted once. The CDR3 DNA reads TGTGCCAGCAGCTTGGCCAGGGGCAAGAACACTGAAGCTTTCTTT. This gives the protein CASSLARGKNTEAFF. The rearrangement links TRBV5-4 to TRBJ1-1; D might be TRBD1 (6 bases). This CDR3 is 15 amino acids long. V was shortened by 0 bases and J by 1 base, with 10 bases between the two germline ends. Germline V lookup: CDR1 SGHNT, CDR2 YYREEE (reference sequence).

This chain links TRBV5-1 with TRBJ2-3, with unresolved D. The germline CDR1 and CDR2 sequences are SGHRS and YFSETQ. Trimming pared 1 base from V and 1 base from J, leaving 7 bases between. This CDR3 has 14 residues. CDR3 sequence reads: CASSLLAGTDTQYF. The CDR3 nucleotides read TGCGCCAGCAGCTTGTTGGCAGGCACAGATACGCAGTATTTT.

The rearrangement links TRBV5-4 to TRBJ2-1; 16 nucleotides match TRBD2. Unmatched junction bases numbered 4, after V lost 4 bases and J lost 0 bases. Germline V gene data show CDR1 as SGHNT and CDR2 as YYREEE (reference sequence). The CDR3 loop spans 18 amino acids. Here the CDR3 DNA reads TGTGCCAGCAGCCGGGGACTAGCGGGGGGGAGCTCCTACAATGAGCAGTTCTTC. Its protein is CASSRGLAGGSSYNEQFF.

The V and J genes are TRBV6-5 and TRBJ1-4, with unresolved D. The germline V gene has CDR1 MNHEY and CDR2 SVGAGI. Trimming stripped 2 bases from V and 7 bases from J, with 14 bases between. The CDR3 is made up of 15 amino acids. In DNA form, the CDR3 reads TGTGCCAGCAGTTACGGGGAGTTGGTCGGTGAAAAACTGTTTTTT. Protein: CASSYGELVGEKLFF.

The rearrangement joins TRBV2 to TRBJ1-6, with TRBD1 matching 8 bases. CDR1 and CDR2 from the germline V gene are SNHLY and FYNNEI. The CDR3 extends over 13 amino acids. Trimming cost V 6 bases and J 8 bases; bases outside gene matches: 3. CDR3 region: CASRGQAYSPLHF. CDR3 bases: TGTGCCAGCAGGGGACAGGCCTATTCACCCCTCCACTTT.

The chain couples TRBV4-3 to TRBJ1-6; unclear D gene. Germline CDR1 and CDR2: LGHNA and YSLEER. The CDR3 extends over 16 amino acids. Trimming stripped 0 bases from V and 9 bases from J, with 15 bases between. The CDR3 loop reads CASSQDWSRAGSPLHF. CDR3 nucleotide sequence: TGCGCCAGCAGCCAAGATTGGTCCCGAGCAGGTTCACCCCTCCACTTT.

This chain connects TRBV29-1 to TRBJ1-3; a possible D gene is TRBD1 (6 bases). This CDR3 has 13 amino acids. Germline V CDR1 and CDR2: SQVTM, ANQGSEA. V lost 3 bases and J 4 bases, leaving 10 bases between the germline ends. The CDR3 DNA sequence: TGCAGCGTTGAGGGGGCAGGAGGAAACACCATATATTTT. Amino acid sequence: CSVEGAGGNTIYF.

The chain employs TRBV30 and TRBJ1-2; TRBD1 agrees at 11 bases. The CDR3 runs 14 residues. Germline V CDR1 and CDR2: GTSNPN, SVGIG (reference sequence). V trimming: 3 bases; J trimming: 4 bases; junction bases outside the gene matches: 4. CDR3 sequence (DNA): TGTGCCTGGAGAGGACAGGGGGCGAGCTATGGCTACACCTTC. Protein product: CAWRGQGASYGYTF.

J is TRBJ2-1 and V is TRBV7-3; 12 bases align to TRBD2. With 3 bases clipped from V and 8 bases from J, the junction kept 8 bases outside the gene matches. Germline V gene lookup returns CDR1 SGHTA and CDR2 FQGTGA. CDR3 length equals 16 residues. The CDR3 spells CASSFRWTSGADEQFF. In DNA, the CDR3 is TGTGCCAGCAGCTTTCGTTGGACTAGCGGGGCCGATGAGCAGTTCTTC.

This chain links TRBV14 with TRBJ2-5, with D possibly being TRBD1 (6 bases). Trimming stripped 3 bases from V and 4 bases from J, with 15 bases between. CDR3 length equals 15 residues. Per germline, CDR1 SGHDN and CDR2 FVKESK. DNA for the CDR3: TGTGCCAGCAGCCAGCTCACCGCAGGGGTAGAGACCCAGTACTTC. Its translation: CASSQLTAGVETQYF. The full variable domain, in which reference TRBV14 and TRBJ2-5 provide the parts outside the CDR3, is EAGVTQFPSHSVIEKGQTVTLRCDPISGHDNLYWYRRVMGKEIKFLLHFVKESKQDESGMPNNRFLAERTGGTYSTLKVQPAELEDSGVYFCASSQLTAGVETQYFGPGTRLLVL.

The chain links TRBV30 to TRBJ2-3; D is unresolved. The CDR3 is made up of 14 amino acids. Germline V CDR1 and CDR2: GTSNPN, SVGIG (reference sequence). V lost 3 bases, J lost 0 bases, and 10 bases lay in between. This CDR3 reads CAWSPGFSTDTQYF. The CDR3 DNA follows: TGTGCCTGGAGCCCCGGGTTTAGCACAGATACGCAGTATTTT.

The J gene is TRBJ2-1, the V gene TRBV6-4, with D perhaps TRBD2 (6 bases). This CDR3 has 14 amino acids. V was trimmed by 2 bases and J by 7 bases, leaving 12 bases between them. Germline CDR1 is MRHNA and CDR2 is SNTAGT. The CDR3 sequence is CASSDRFGGNEQFF. The CDR3 DNA is TGTGCCAGCAGTGACAGGTTCGGGGGAAATGAGCAGTTCTTC.

The chain links TRBV5-1 to TRBJ1-6; a weak D match, TRBD1 (5 bases). CDR3 length: 16 amino acids. Germline V gene sequence: CDR1 SGHRS, CDR2 YFSETQ. Trimming removed 4 bases from V and 9 bases from J, with 20 bases in between. The CDR3 coding sequence is TGCGCCAGCAGCCCCGACAGTGCAGGTGGTGGTTCACCCCTCCACTTT. Translating it yields CASSPDSAGGGSPLHF.

The chain recombines TRBV4-2 with TRBJ1-5; 7 bases agree with TRBD1. V shed 4 bases, J shed 3 bases, and the junction held 6 bases outside the gene matches. The germline gives CDR1 LGHNA, CDR2 YNFKEQ. CDR3 size: 15 residues. In nucleotides, the CDR3 is TGTGCCAGCAGCCGAGGGACAGTCCACAATCAGCCCCAGCATTTT. Translation: CASSRGTVHNQPQHF.

This clone came up once. V gene TRBV6-1 combines with J gene TRBJ2-7; D is possibly TRBD2 (6 bases). Germline assignment: CDR1 MNHNS and CDR2 SASEGT. This CDR3 has 15 amino acids. With 4 bases removed from V and 3 bases from J, the gap between germline ends came to 16 bases. CDR3 protein: CASSGPRLGSYEQYF. The CDR3 DNA reads as TGTGCCAGCAGTGGCCCTAGACTAGGCAGCTACGAGCAGTACTTC.

About this clone itself: Other DNA sequences in the sample encode the same CDR3. The chain recombines TRBV6-5 with TRBJ1-1; D is possibly TRBD1 (6 bases). The CDR3 is made up of 14 amino acids. Germline lookup yields CDR1 MNHEY and CDR2 SVGAGI. V was clipped by 4 bases and J by 4 bases, with 13 bases between them. Here the CDR3 DNA reads TGTGCCAGCAGTTGGGGGGGGCGGGGCACTGAAGCTTTCTTT. It encodes CASSWGGRGTEAFF.

V usage is TRBV7-6 and J usage is TRBJ1-2; possible D gene TRBD1, 6 bases. This CDR3 region has 15 residues. Trimming removed 1 base at V and 4 bases at J, with 13 bases between. Germline CDR1 is SGHVS and CDR2 is FNYEAQ. CDR3 protein: CASSLETGLGYGYTF. The CDR3 DNA sequence: TGTGCCAGCAGCTTAGAAACAGGGTTGGGCTATGGCTACACCTTC.

With regard to this clone: A junction boundary mismatches the germline segment, possibly from a read error. Different DNA sequences within this sample yield the same CDR3. The rearrangement uses TRBV15 and TRBJ1-6; possibly TRBD1 for D (5 bases). The CDR3 consists of 15 residues. Per germline, CDR1 LNHNV and CDR2 YYDKDF (reference sequence). The DNA for the CDR3 is TGTGCCACCAGAGACCCGATCAGGGTTAATTCCCCCCTCCACTTT. Encoded protein: CATRDPIRVNSPLHF.

This sequence joins TRBV2 and TRBJ2-5; D is possibly TRBD1 (5 bases). This CDR3 contains 18 residues. Trimming removed 4 bases at V and 2 bases at J, with 23 bases between. Germline V gene sequence: CDR1 SNHLY, CDR2 FYNNEI. This CDR3 is CASSGAPDRTPNQETQYF. The CDR3 DNA reads TGTGCCAGCAGTGGAGCCCCAGACCGGACACCGAATCAAGAGACCCAGTACTTC.